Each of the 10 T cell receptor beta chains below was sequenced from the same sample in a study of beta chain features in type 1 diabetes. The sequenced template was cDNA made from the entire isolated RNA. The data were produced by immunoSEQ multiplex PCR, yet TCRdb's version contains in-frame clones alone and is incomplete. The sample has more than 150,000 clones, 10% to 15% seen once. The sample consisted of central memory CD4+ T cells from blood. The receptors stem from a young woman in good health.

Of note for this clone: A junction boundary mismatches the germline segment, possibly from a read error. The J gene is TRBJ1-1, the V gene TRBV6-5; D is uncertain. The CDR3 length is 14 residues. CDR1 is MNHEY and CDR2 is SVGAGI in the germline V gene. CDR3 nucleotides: TGTGCCATCAGTGGAGGGCCCGGGATCCCTGAAGCTTTCTTT. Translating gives CAISGGPGIPEAFF.

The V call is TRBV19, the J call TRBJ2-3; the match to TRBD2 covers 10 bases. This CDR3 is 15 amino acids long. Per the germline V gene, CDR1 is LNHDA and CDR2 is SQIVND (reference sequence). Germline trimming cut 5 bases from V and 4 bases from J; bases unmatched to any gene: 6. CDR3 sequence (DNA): TGTGCCAGTAGTCCTCGGACTAGCGGTGCAGATACGCAGTATTTT. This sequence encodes CASSPRTSGADTQYF.

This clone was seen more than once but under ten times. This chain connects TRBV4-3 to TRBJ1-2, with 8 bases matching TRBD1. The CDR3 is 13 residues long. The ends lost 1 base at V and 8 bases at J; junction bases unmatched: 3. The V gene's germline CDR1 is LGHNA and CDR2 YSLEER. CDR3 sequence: CASSQATGEGYTF. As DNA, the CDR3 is TGCGCCAGCAGCCAAGCGACAGGGGAAGGCTACACCTTC.

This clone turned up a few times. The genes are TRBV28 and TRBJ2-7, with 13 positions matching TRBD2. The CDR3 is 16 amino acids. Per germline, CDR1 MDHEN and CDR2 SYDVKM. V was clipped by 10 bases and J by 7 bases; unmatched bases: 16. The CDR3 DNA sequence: TGTGCCACCGCCCGGACTAGCGGGAGAACCGGGGGAGAGCAGTACTTC. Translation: CATARTSGRTGGEQYF.

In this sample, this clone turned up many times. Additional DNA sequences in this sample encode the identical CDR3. CDR3 sequence reads: CASSQLGLAGYNEQFF. The CDR3 nucleotides read TGTGCCAGCAGCCAACTCGGACTAGCGGGGTACAATGAGCAGTTCTTC. The V gene is TRBV14, the J gene TRBJ2-1; 12 bases line up with TRBD2. After removal of 2 bases from V and 4 bases from J, the junction contained 3 bases not matched to a gene. The CDR3 is 16 amino acids. Germline CDR1 and CDR2: SGHDN and FVKESK. Full variable domain (missing parts from reference TRBV14 and TRBJ2-1): EAGVTQFPSHSVIEKGQTVTLRCDPISGHDNLYWYRRVMGKEIKFLLHFVKESKQDESGMPNNRFLAERTGGTYSTLKVQPAELEDSGVYFCASSQLGLAGYNEQFFGPGTRLTVL.

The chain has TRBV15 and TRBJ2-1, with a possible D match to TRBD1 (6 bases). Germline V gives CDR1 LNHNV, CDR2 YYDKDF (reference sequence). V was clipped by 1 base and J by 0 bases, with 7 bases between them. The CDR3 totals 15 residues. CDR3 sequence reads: CATSRGDNSYNEQFF. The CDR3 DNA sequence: TGTGCCACCAGCAGAGGGGACAACTCCTACAATGAGCAGTTCTTC. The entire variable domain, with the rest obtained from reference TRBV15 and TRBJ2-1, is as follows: DAMVIQNPRYQVTQFGKPVTLSCSQTLNHNVMYWYQQKSSQAPKLLFHYYDKDFNNEADTPDNFQSRRPNTSFCFLDIRSPGLGDTAMYLCATSRGDNSYNEQFFGPGTRLTVL.

The CDR3 sequence: CASSLSGSSADTQYF. The CDR3 DNA follows: TGTGCCAGCAGTTTAAGCGGGAGCTCCGCAGATACGCAGTATTTT. This sequence joins TRBV11-2 and TRBJ2-3; TRBD2 aligns across 8 bases. In germline, CDR1 is SGHAT, CDR2 FQNNGV. The CDR3 is made up of 15 amino acids. The V and J ends lost 6 bases and 4 bases, in that order; junction bases with no gene match: 9.

CDR3 residues: CASSPRATEGKLFF. DNA for the CDR3: TGTGCCAGCTCACCAAGGGCTACTGAGGGAAAACTGTTTTTT. The rearrangement uses TRBV18 and TRBJ1-4, with D hard to call. V was pared by 2 bases and J by 10 bases, with 14 bases between. Germline CDR1 KGHSH, CDR2 LQKENI. This CDR3 has 14 residues.

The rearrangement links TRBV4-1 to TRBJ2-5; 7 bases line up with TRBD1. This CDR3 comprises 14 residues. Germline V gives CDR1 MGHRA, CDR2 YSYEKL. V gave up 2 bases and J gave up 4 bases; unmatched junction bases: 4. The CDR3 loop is CASSQPGQRETQYF. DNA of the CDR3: TGCGCCAGCAGCCAACCGGGACAGCGAGAGACCCAGTACTTC.

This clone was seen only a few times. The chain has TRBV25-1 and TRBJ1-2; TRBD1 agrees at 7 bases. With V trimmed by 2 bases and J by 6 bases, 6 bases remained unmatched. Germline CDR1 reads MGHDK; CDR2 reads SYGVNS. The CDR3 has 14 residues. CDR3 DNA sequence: TGTGCCAGCAGTGAACCAAACAGGGGTGATGGCTACACCTTC. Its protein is CASSEPNRGDGYTF.